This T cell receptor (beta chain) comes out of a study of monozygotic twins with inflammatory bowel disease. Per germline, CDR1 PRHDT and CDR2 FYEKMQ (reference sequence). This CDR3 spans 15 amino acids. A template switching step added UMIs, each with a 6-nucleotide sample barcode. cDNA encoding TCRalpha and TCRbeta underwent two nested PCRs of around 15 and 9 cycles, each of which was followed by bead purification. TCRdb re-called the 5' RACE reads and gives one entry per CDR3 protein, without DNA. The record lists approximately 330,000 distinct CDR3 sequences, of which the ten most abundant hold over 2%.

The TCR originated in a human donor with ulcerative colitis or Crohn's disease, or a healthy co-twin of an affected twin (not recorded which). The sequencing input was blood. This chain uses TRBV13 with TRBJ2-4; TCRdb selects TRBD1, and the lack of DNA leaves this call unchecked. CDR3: CASSLGNRGLNIQYF.